The clone carrying this TCR beta chain has more than one count but fewer than ten. As yet, its antigen is unknown. The data were taken from a study of T-cell reconstitution after alpha-beta-depleted transplantation in children. Study-wide findings and caveats: About two months after transplant, alpha-beta T cells reportedly came from several hundred expanded graft clones. It was newly produced T cells that mostly accounted for T-cell counts and diversity one year after transplant. Recipient T cells and thymic progenitors that survived were the source of the high TCRbeta diversity seen at day 60 in some patients.

TCRbeta library preparation incorporated unique molecular identifiers. TCRdb reprocessed the PCR reads with MiXCR, giving one entry per CDR3 protein. Counted here are roughly 500,000 distinct CDR3 sequences, about 11% occurring once; the ten biggest clones make up about 2%. The CDR3 runs 13 residues. V was pared by 2 bases and J by 5 bases, with 4 bases between. This TCR derives from a child younger than 10 with inherited bone marrow failure, due to receive a stem cell transplant. Sequenced material: PBMCs, taken before TCRalphabeta/CD19-depleted stem cell transplant. The rearrangement uses TRBV12-3 or TRBV12-4 and TRBJ1-6; no firm D call. CDR3 sequence: CASSLNHNSPLHF. As DNA, the CDR3 is TGTGCCAGCAGTTTAAACCATAATTCACCCCTCCACTTT.